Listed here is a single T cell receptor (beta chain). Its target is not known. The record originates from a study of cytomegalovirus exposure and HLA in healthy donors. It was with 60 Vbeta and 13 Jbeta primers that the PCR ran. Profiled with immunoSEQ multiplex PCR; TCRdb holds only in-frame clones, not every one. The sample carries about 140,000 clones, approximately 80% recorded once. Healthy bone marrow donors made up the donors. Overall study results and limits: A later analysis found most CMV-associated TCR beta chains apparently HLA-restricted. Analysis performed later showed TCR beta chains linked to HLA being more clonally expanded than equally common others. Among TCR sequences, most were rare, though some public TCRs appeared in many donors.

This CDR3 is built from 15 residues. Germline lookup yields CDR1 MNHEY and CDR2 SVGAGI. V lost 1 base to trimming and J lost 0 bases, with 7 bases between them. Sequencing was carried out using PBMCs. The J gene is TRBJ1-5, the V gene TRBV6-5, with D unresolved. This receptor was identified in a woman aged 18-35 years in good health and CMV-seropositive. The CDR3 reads CASSYWEFSNQPQHF. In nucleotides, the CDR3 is TGTGCCAGCAGTTACTGGGAGTTTAGCAATCAGCCCCAGCATTTT.